This TCR beta chain was observed in a study of early T cells in non-severe SARS-CoV-2 infection. About the research overall: Unsorted whole blood bulk RNA was sequenced, with unpaired chains.

This clonotype showed up just a few times. Deletions cut 6 bases from V and 0 bases from J, with 21 bases between. The CDR3 is 17 amino acids. Individual cDNA molecules were tagged with unique molecular identifiers, the study reported. TCRdb redid the calling of the 5' RACE reads with MiXCR, one entry per CDR3 protein. The sample yields just over 80,000 distinct CDR3 sequences, roughly 15% seen once. The sequenced sample was whole blood. The gene calls are TRBV12-3 or TRBV12-4 and TRBJ2-7, with TRBD1 as a possible D gene (6 bases). This TCR derives from an adult who was a healthcare worker with PCR-confirmed SARS-CoV-2 infection or an uninfected control (not recorded which). The CDR3 DNA follows: TGTGCCAGCAGCTCCGTAAACAGGGTTGAGGGCTCCTACGAGCAGTACTTC. Residues: CASSSVNRVEGSYEQYF.